This record looks at one T cell receptor (beta chain) sequence and its context. Its antigen is not known. The record originates from a study of CXCR3-negative and CXCR3-positive naive CD8 T cells. Regarding the study as a whole: Greater hydrophobicity was found in TRB CDR3s of CXCR3-positive naive cells than of CXCR3-negative naive cells. Memory CD8+ cells showed much lower diversity, while both naive subsets displayed comparably high diversity. Cryopreservation partially lowered CXCR3 expression, so most assays used fresh PBMCs.

With UMI labels, 5' RACE was used to prepare the TRB cDNA libraries. TCRdb reprocessed the 5' RACE reads and reports one entry per CDR3 protein, with no DNA. This table lists about 150,000 distinct CDR3 sequences. Each CD8+ T cell subset was sorted in triplicate, a few hundred thousand cells each. The germline V gene encodes CDR1 SQVTM and CDR2 ANQGSEA. The CDR3 is 14 amino acids. This TCR was sampled from a human donor in good health. Some clones in this sample may be carry-over from other donors' samples. The chain links TRBV29-1 to TRBJ2-5; the D gene TCRdb calls, TRBD1, cannot be checked with no DNA. What was sequenced was naive CXCR3+ CD8+ T cells from blood. Subset in this sample: CD45RO-CCR7+CD27+CD95- naive CD8+ T cells expressing CXCR3 (TNR3+). The CDR3 protein is CSVDLGRGQETQYF.